This T cell receptor beta chain was sequenced in a study of blood T cell repertoires in COVID-19. Trimming removed 2 bases at V and 4 bases at J, with 23 bases between. This CDR3 has 18 amino acids. Germline V gene data show CDR1 as MNHEY and CDR2 as SVGEGT. Only in-frame clones appear in the TCRdb table, and some are missing; sequencing was by immunoSEQ multiplex PCR. The sample holds about 63,000 clones, 84% seen once. Sequencing was done on a sample of peripheral blood. This chain uses TRBV6-2 or TRBV6-3 with TRBJ2-5, with a tentative D call TRBD2 (6 bases). The source of this sequence is a human donor in a cohort sampled during active COVID-19. CDR3 nucleotides: TGTGCCAGCAGTTACCCTCCAACTACTAGCCTGAGGGGAGAGACCCAGTACTTC. It yields the protein CASSYPPTTSLRGETQYF.